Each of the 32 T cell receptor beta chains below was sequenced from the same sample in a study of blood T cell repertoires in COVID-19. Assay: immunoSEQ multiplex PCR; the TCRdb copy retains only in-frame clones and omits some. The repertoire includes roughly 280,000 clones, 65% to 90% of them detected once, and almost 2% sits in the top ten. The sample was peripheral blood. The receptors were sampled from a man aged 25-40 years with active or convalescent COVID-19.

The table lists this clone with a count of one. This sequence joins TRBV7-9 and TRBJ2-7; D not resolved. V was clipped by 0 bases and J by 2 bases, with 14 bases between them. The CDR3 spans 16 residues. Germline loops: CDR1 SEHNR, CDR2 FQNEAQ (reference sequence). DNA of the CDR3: TGTGCCAGCAGCTTAGCTTCAGGCTTAATCCCCTACGAGCAGTACTTC. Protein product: CASSLASGLIPYEQYF. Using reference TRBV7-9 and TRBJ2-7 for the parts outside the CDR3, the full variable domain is DTGVSQNPRHKITKRGQNVTFRCDPISEHNRLYWYRQTLGQGPEFLTYFQNEAQLEKSRLLSDRFSAERPKGSFSTLEIQRTEQGDSAMYLCASSLASGLIPYEQYFGPGTRLTVT.

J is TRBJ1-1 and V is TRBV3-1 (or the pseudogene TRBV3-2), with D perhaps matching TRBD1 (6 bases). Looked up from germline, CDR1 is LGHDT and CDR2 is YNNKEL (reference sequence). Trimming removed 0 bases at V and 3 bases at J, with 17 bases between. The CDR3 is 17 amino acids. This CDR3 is CASSQDLRGNWYTEAFF. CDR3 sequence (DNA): TGTGCCAGCAGCCAAGATCTAAGGGGGAACTGGTACACTGAAGCTTTCTTT.

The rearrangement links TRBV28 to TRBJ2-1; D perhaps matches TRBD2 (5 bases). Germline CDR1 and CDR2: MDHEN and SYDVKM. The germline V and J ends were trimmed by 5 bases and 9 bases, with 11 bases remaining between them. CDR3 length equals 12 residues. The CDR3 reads CASSTPAGEQFF. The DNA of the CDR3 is TGTGCCAGCAGTACCCCGGCGGGTGAGCAGTTCTTC.

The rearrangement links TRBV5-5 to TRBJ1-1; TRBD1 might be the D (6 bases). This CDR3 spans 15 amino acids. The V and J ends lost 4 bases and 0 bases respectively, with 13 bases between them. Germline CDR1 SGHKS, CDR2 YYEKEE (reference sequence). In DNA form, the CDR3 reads TGTGCCAGCAGCCCATGGACAGACTTGAACACTGAAGCTTTCTTT. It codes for CASSPWTDLNTEAFF.

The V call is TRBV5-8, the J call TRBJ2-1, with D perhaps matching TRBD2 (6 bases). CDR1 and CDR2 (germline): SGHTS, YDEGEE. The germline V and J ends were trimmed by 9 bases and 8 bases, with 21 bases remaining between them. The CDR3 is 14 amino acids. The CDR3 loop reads CATKRLDQWDEQFF. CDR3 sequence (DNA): TGTGCCACCAAGCGACTAGATCAGTGGGATGAGCAGTTCTTC.

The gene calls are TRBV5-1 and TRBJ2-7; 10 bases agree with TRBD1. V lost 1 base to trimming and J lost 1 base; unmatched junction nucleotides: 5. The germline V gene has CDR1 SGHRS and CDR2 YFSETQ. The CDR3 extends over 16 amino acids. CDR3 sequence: CASSLTGGQGSYEQYF. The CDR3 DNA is TGCGCCAGCAGCTTGACGGGGGGACAGGGGTCCTACGAGCAGTACTTC. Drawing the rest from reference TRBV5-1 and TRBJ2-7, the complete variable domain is KAGVTQTPRYLIKTRGQQVTLSCSPISGHRSVSWYQQTPGQGLQFLFEYFSETQRNKGNFPGRFSGRQFSNSRSEMNVSTLELGDSALYLCASSLTGGQGSYEQYFGPGTRLTVT.

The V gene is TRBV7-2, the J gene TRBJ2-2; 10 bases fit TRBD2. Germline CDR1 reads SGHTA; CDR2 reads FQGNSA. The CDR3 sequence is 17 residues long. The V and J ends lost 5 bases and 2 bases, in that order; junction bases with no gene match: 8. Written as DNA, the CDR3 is TGTGCCAGCAGCCCCGAAGCGGGGGGGACAAACACCGGGGAGCTGTTTTTT. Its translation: CASSPEAGGTNTGELFF.

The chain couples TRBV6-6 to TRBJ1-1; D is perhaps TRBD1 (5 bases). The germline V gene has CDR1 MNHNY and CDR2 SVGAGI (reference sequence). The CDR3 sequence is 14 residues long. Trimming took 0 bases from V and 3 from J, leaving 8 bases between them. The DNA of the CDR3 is TGTGCCAGCAGTTACTCTGGAGGGGACACTGAAGCTTTCTTT. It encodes CASSYSGGDTEAFF.

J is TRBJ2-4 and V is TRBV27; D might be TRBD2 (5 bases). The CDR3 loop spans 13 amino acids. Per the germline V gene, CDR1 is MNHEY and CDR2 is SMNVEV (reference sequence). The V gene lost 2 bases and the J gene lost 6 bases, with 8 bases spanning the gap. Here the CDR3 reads CASSLAGPNIQYF. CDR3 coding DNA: TGTGCCAGCAGTTTAGCGGGCCCAAACATTCAGTACTTC.

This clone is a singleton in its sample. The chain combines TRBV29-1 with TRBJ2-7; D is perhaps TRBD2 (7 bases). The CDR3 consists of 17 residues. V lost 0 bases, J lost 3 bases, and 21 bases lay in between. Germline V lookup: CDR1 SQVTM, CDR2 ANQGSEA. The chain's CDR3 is CSVEDLESAGAFYEQYF. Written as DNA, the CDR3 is TGCAGCGTTGAAGATCTTGAATCGGCGGGGGCGTTCTACGAGCAGTACTTC.

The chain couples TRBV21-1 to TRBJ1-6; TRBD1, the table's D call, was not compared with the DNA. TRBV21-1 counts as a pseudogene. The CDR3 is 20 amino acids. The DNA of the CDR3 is TGTGCCAGCAGCACCCAAAATGACAGAGTAACCTCTAAATATAATTCACCCCTCCACTTT. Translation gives CASSTQNDRVTSKYNSPLHF.

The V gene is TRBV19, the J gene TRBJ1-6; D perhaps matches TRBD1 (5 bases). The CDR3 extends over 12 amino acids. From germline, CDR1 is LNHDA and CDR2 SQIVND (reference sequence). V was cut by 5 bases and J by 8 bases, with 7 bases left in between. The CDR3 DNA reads TGTGCCAGTAGTCCCAGGGATTCACCCCTCCACTTT. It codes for CASSPRDSPLHF.

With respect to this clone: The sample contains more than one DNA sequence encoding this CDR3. CDR3 region: CASSPSTDTQYF. The CDR3 DNA is TGTGCCAGCTCCCCTAGCACAGATACGCAGTATTTT. The chain carries TRBV18 and TRBJ2-3; D uncertain. The germline V gene has CDR1 KGHSH and CDR2 LQKENI. The CDR3 is 12 amino acids. Trimming removed 6 bases from V and 0 bases from J, with 4 bases in between. Filled out from reference TRBV18 and TRBJ2-3, the complete variable domain reads NAGVMQNPRHLVRRRGQEARLRCSPMKGHSHVYWYRQLPEEGLKFMVYLQKENIIDESGMPKERFSAEFPKEGPSILRIQQVVRGDSAAYFCASSPSTDTQYFGPGTRLTVL.

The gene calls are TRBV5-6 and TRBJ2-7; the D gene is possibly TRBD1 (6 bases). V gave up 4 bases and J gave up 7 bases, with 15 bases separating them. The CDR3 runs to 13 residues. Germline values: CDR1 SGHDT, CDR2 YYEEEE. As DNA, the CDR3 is TGTGCCAGCAGCCTTCTCGGGGACACGGAGCAGTACTTC. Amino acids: CASSLLGDTEQYF.

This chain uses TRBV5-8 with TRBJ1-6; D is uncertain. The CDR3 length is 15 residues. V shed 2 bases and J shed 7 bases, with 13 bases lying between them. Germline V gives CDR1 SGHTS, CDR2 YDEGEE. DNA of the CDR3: TGTGCCAGCAGCTTTTCTGCGGTCGGAAATTCACCCCTCCACTTT. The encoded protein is CASSFSAVGNSPLHF.

The DNA of the CDR3 is TGTGCCACCAACGGGGGAGGGTATGAGGAGACCCAGTACTTC. It specifies CATNGGGYEETQYF. This rearrangement joins TRBV2 to TRBJ2-5, with 7 bases that match TRBD2. This CDR3 has 14 residues. Trimming took 10 bases from V and 5 from J; bases not matched to a gene: 13. CDR1 and CDR2 from the germline V gene are SNHLY and FYNNEI.

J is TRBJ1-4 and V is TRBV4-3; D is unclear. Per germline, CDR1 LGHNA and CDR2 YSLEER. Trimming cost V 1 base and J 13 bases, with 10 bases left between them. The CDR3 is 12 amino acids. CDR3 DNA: TGCGCCAGCAGCCAAGGTTGGGAGCCACTGTTTTTT. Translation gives CASSQGWEPLFF.

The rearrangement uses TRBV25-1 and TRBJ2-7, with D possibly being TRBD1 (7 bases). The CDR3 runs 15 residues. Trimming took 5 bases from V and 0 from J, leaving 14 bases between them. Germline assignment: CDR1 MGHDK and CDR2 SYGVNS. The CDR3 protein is CASSMQGGSSYEQYF. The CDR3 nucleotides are TGTGCCAGCAGTATGCAGGGGGGCTCCTCCTACGAGCAGTACTTC.

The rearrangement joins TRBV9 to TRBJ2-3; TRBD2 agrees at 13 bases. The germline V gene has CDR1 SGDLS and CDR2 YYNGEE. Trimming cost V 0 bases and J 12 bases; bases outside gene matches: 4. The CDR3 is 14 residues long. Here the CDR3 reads CASSVVLAGGLQYF. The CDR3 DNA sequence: TGTGCCAGCAGCGTAGTACTAGCGGGGGGGCTCCAGTATTTT.

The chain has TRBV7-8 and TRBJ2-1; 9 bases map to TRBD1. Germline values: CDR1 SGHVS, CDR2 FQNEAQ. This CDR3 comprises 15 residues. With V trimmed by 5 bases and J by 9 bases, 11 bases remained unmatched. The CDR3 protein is CASSKQGANFIEQFF. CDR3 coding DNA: TGTGCCAGCAGCAAACAGGGGGCCAACTTCATTGAGCAGTTCTTC.

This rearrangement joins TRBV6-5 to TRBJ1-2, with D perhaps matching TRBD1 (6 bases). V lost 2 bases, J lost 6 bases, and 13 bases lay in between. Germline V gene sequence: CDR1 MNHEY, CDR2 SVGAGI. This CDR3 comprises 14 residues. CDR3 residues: CASSYHPGGDGYTF. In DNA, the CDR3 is TGTGCCAGCAGTTACCACCCGGGGGGCGATGGCTACACCTTC.

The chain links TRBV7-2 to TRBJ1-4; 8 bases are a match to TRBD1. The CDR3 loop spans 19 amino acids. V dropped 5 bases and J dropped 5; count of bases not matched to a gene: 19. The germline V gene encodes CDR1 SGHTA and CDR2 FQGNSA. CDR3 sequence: CASSPRRRGGDRGNEKLFF. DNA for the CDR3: TGTGCCAGCAGCCCGAGAAGGCGTGGGGGCGACAGGGGAAATGAAAAACTGTTTTTT.

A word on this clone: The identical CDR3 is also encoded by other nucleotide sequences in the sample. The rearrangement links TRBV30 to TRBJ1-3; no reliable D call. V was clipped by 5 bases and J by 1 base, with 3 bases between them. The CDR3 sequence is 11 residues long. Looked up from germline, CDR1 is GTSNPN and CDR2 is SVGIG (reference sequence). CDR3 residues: CAWSSGNTIYF. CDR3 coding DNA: TGTGCCTGGTCTTCTGGAAACACCATATATTTT.

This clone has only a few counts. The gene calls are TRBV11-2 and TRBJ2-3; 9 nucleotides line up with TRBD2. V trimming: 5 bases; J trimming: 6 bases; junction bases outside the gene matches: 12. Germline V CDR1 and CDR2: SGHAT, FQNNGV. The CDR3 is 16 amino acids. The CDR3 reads CASSLSGGGASDTQYF. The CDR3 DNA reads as TGTGCCAGCAGCCTTAGCGGCGGGGGGGCCTCCGATACGCAGTATTTT.

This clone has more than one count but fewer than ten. Here the CDR3 DNA reads TGTGCCAGCAGTTATCTTCAGGGTCAGCCCCAGCATTTT. It translates to CASSYLQGQPQHF. The chain is built from TRBV12-3 or TRBV12-4 and TRBJ1-5; D might be TRBD1 (5 bases). CDR3 length equals 13 residues. V gave up 4 bases and J gave up 6 bases, with 10 bases separating them.

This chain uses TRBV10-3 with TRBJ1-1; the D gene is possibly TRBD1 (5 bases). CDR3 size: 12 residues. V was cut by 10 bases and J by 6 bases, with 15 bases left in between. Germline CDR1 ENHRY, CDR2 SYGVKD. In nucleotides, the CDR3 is TGTGCCACCCGGGACTCCGGGGCTGAAGCTTTCTTT. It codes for CATRDSGAEAFF.

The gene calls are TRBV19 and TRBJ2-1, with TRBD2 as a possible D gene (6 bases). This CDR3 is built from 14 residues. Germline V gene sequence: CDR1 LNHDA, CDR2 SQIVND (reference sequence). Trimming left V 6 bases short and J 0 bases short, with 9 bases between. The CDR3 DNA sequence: TGTGCCAGTAGGGGGGGTAGCTCCTACAATGAGCAGTTCTTC. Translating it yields CASRGGSSYNEQFF.

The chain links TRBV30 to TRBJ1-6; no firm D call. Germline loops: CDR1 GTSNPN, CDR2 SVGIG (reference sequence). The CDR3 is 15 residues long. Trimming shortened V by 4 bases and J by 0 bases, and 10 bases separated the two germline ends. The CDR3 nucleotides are TGTGCCTGGAACCCTGAGAGCTCCTATAATTCACCCCTCCACTTT. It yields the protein CAWNPESSYNSPLHF.

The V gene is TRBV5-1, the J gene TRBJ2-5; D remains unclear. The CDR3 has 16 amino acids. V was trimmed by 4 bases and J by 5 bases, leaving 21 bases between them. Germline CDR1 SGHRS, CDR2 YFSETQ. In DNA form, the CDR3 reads TGCGCCAGCAGCCCAAACAGTCCAGCAGGAAGGGAGACCCAGTACTTC. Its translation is CASSPNSPAGRETQYF.

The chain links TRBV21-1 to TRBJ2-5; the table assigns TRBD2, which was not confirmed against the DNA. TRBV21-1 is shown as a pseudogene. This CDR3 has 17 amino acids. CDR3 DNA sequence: TGTGCCAGCAGCAAAGGTGGGACTAGCGGGAGGTGGGAGACCCAGTACTTC. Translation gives CASSKGGTSGRWETQYF.

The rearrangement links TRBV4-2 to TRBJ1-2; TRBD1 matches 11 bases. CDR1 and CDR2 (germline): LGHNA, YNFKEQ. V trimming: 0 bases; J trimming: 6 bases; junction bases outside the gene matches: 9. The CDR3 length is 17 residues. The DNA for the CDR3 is TGTGCCAGCAGCCAAGAGATAAGGACAGGGGGCGCCGATGGCTACACCTTC. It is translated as CASSQEIRTGGADGYTF.

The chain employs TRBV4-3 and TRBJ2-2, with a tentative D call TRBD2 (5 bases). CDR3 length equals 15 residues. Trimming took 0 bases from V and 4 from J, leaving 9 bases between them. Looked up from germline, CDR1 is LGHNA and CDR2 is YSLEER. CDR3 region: CASSQDPRVTGELFF. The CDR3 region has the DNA TGCGCCAGCAGCCAAGATCCGAGGGTCACCGGGGAGCTGTTTTTT.